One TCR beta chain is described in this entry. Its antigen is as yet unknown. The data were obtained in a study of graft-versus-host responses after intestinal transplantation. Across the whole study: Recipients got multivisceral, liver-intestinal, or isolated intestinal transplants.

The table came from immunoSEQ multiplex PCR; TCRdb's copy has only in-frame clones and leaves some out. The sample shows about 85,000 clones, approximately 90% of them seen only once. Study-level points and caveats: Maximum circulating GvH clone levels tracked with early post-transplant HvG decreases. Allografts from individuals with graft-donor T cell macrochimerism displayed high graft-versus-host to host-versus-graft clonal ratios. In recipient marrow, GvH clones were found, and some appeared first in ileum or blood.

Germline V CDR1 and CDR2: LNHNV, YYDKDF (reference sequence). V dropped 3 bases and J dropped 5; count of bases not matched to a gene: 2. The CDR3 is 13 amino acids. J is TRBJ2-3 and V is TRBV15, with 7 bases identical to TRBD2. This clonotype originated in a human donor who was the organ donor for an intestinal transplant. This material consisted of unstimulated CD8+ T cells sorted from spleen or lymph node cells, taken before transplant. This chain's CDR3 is CATSSPGGDTQYF. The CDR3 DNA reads TGTGCCACCAGCAGTCCGGGGGGAGATACGCAGTATTTT.